A selection of T cell receptor beta chains follows, all from one sample in a study of neurological immune-mediated disorders. TCRdb reprocessed the 5' RACE reads with MiXCR, giving one entry per CDR3 protein. This sample yields 40,000 to 60,000 distinct CDR3 sequences, of which 10% to 15% are seen a single time; 4.5% to 5.5% belongs to the top ten. The sample comprised PBMCs. The receptors were sampled from a male donor with HTLV-1-associated myelopathy (HAM/TSP). Both conserved end residues are part of each CDR3. A D gene is named only where the DNA matches it firmly. Clone size is shown for a subset of rows, as once, few, many or a class of expanded clone.

>TRBD2|TRBJ2-1|many|TRBV20-1
TGCAGTGCTAGAGATCAGCGGGGGGGTAATGAGCAGTTCTTC
CSARDQRGGNEQFF
>-|TRBJ2-1|many|TRBV20-1
TGCAGTGCCGGCCTGGGCTACAATGAGCAGTTCTTC
CSAGLGYNEQFF
>TRBD1|TRBJ2-3|many|TRBV20-1
TGCAGTGCTAGAGGACAGGGGGAAGATACGCAGTATTTT
CSARGQGEDTQYF
>-|TRBJ2-3|many|TRBV6-5
TGTGCCAGCAGCCACAGGGGGGGGATAGAAGGAGATACGCAGTATTTT
CASSHRGGIEGDTQYF
>TRBD2|TRBJ2-1|many|TRBV7-2
TGTGCCAGCAGCTTCCTGGGGGGGGCCTACAATGAGCAGTTCTTC
CASSFLGGAYNEQFF
>TRBD2|TRBJ2-7|-|TRBV12-3/TRBV12-4
TGTGCCAGCAGCCTTAGCGGGGGTTCCTACGAGCAGTACTTC
CASSLSGGSYEQYF
>-|TRBJ1-1|many|TRBV7-9
TGTGCCAGCAGCTTAGTAACTGAAGCTTTCTTT
CASSLVTEAFF
>TRBD1|TRBJ2-7|many|TRBV18
TGTGCCAGCTCACCACCTAGGGACAGTAGGGGCGAGCAGTACTTC
CASSPPRDSRGEQYF
>-|TRBJ2-7|many|TRBV11-3
TGTGCCAGCAGCCCCCCCTCGGACGGGTACGAGCAGTACTTC
CASSPPSDGYEQYF
>-|TRBJ1-2|many|TRBV7-2
TGTGCCAGCAGCTTAGTTGGGGCGGGGGGCGGCTACACCTTC
CASSLVGAGGGYTF
>-|TRBJ1-2|many|TRBV6-1
TGTGCCAGCAGTGACGGGGTCCGCTATGGCTACACCTTC
CASSDGVRYGYTF
>TRBD1|TRBJ1-5|many|TRBV5-6
TGTGCCAGCAGGAGAGGACAGGGCGAAAGCAATCAGCCCCAGCATTTT
CASRRGQGESNQPQHF
>-|TRBJ1-5|few|TRBV20-1
TGCAGTGCTAGAGGGGGATGGGGCAATCAGCCCCAGCATTTT
CSARGGWGNQPQHF
>-|TRBJ2-7|many|TRBV7-2
TGTGCCAGCAGCTTAATGAGGTTCTCCTACGAGCAGTACTTC
CASSLMRFSYEQYF
>-|TRBJ2-5|many|TRBV2
TGTGCCAGCAGCGGCGTTGAGGCCCGAGAGACCCAGTACTTC
CASSGVEARETQYF
>-|TRBJ1-3|many|TRBV20-1
TGCAGTGCTGGCGTGCCGGGGTTTGGAAACACCATATATTTT
CSAGVPGFGNTIYF
>TRBD2|TRBJ2-1|-|TRBV20-1
TGCAGTGCTAGAGACCCCCTAGCGGGGGTCAATGAGCAGTTATTC
CSARDPLAGVNEQLF
>-|TRBJ2-1|-|TRBV6-2/TRBV6-3
TGTGCCAGCAGCCCCGTAGGTGATGAGCAGTTCTTC
CASSPVGDEQFF
>-|TRBJ1-1|many|TRBV15
TGTGCCACCAGCAGACCGGGGAACACTGAAGCTTTCTTT
CATSRPGNTEAFF
>TRBD1|TRBJ1-4|many|TRBV20-1
TGCAGTGCCATACAGGGGGCAGGGAATGAAAAACTGTTTTTT
CSAIQGAGNEKLFF
>TRBD2|TRBJ2-1|few|TRBV14
TGTGCCAGCAGCCAAGATTTGGGTAGCGGGGGGATTTACAATGAGCAGTTCTTC
CASSQDLGSGGIYNEQFF
>-|TRBJ1-1|many|TRBV6-5
TGTGCCAGCAGGACCGGGACAAGGAATATTCGGAACACTGAAGCTTTCTTT
CASRTGTRNIRNTEAFF
>-|TRBJ1-2|many|TRBV12-3/TRBV12-4
TGTGCCAGCAGTTGGAGCGGGCCTGGCTACACCTTC
CASSWSGPGYTF
>-|TRBJ1-2|many|TRBV20-1
TGCAGTGCTCCTCCCCGCCAGGGAGACTATGGCTACACCTTC
CSAPPRQGDYGYTF
>-|TRBJ1-6|many|TRBV5-6
TGTGCCAGCACCTTGGGGGTTAATAATTCACCCCTCCACTTT
CASTLGVNNSPLHF
>TRBD1|TRBJ1-1|many|TRBV5-1
TGCGCCAGCACCTTCCCAGGGGGAGGATACACTGAAGCTTTCTTT
CASTFPGGGYTEAFF
>-|TRBJ2-6|medium-sized|TRBV12-3/TRBV12-4
TGTGCCAGCAGTTTGGATAGCGGGGCCAACGTCCTGACTTTC
CASSLDSGANVLTF
>-|TRBJ2-3|many|TRBV7-2
TGTGCCAGCAGCTTAGGGACGGCAGGGGAGTCAGATACGCAGTATTTT
CASSLGTAGESDTQYF
>-|TRBJ2-2|many|TRBV7-9
TGTGCCAGCAGCGTCGGCATAGGCACCGGGGAGCTGTTTTTT
CASSVGIGTGELFF
>-|TRBJ2-7|many|TRBV5-1
TGCGCCAGCAGCAAGGGCATTACCTACGAGCAGTACTTC
CASSKGITYEQYF
>-|TRBJ1-3|many|TRBV5-6
TGTGCCAGCAGCCGCCGGGCCCGCTCTGGAAACACCATATATTTT
CASSRRARSGNTIYF
>-|TRBJ1-1|many|TRBV20-1
TGCAGTGCTAGTAACCCGGCCATGAACACTGAAGCTTTCTTT
CSASNPAMNTEAFF
>TRBD1|TRBJ2-2|many|TRBV7-9
TGTGCCAGCACCCCGGACAGGGGAAGTCCCGGGGAGCTGTTTTTT
CASTPDRGSPGELFF
>TRBD1|TRBJ1-1|many|TRBV11-3
TGTGCCAGCAGCCCCAGACAGGGGGAGAGGGACACTGAAGCTTTCTTT
CASSPRQGERDTEAFF
>-|TRBJ1-1|many|TRBV14
TGTGCCAGCAGCCTCCGACCGGGACGGATAAACACTGAAGCTTTCTTT
CASSLRPGRINTEAFF
>-|TRBJ2-3|-|TRBV20-1
TGCAGTGCGCGACAAGCAGGGGGCACAGATACGCAGTATTTT
CSARQAGGTDTQYF
>TRBD1|TRBJ2-2|many|TRBV20-1
TGCAGTGCTAGAGCGGGCAGGGGGCACGGGGAGCTGTTTTTT
CSARAGRGHGELFF
>-|TRBJ2-1|many|TRBV2
TGTGCCAGCAGTGAGCGCCGGTGGATAGAGCAGTTCTTC
CASSERRWIEQFF
>-|TRBJ1-1|many|TRBV27
TGTGCCAGCAGTTTAGGACCCCAGGGGTACACTGAAGCTTTCTTT
CASSLGPQGYTEAFF
>-|TRBJ2-7|few|TRBV7-8
TGTGCCAGCAGCTTAGGGGGGGCGGGCCTGTCCTACGAGCAGTACTTC
CASSLGGAGLSYEQYF
>-|TRBJ1-4|many|TRBV6-1
TGTGCCAGCAGTGGCGTCCCCGGTAGCGGTGAAAAACTGTTTTTT
CASSGVPGSGEKLFF
>-|TRBJ1-1|many|TRBV20-1
TGCAGTGCGCGGGCCATCCGGGGGACAGAAGCTTTCTTT
CSARAIRGTEAFF
>TRBD2|TRBJ2-3|many|TRBV5-6
TGTGCCAGCAGCCCTGGACTAGCCCTTAGCACAGATACGCAGTATTTT
CASSPGLALSTDTQYF
>-|TRBJ2-1|many|TRBV15
TGTGCCACCAGCAGAGACCGGGACCAGCAGTTCTTC
CATSRDRDQQFF
>TRBD1|TRBJ2-7|many|TRBV3-1
TGTGCCAGCAGCCAACAGGGGGACCCCTACGAGCAGTACTTC
CASSQQGDPYEQYF
>-|TRBJ1-3|many|TRBV29-1
TGCAGCGCTGACCGGACCGGTTCCGGAAACACCATATATTTT
CSADRTGSGNTIYF